This TCR beta chain was sequenced during a study of T cell changes during pregnancy in multiple sclerosis. The trim removed 4 bases at V and 4 bases at J, leaving 3 bases unmatched. The length of the CDR3 is 15 residues. The germline gives CDR1 MNHNS, CDR2 SASEGT. Libraries were prepared by immunoSEQ multiplex PCR; TCRdb keeps only in-frame clonotypes and omits some of them. The data contain more than 65,000 clones, around 90% of them singletons. Sample: peripheral blood, taken after pregnancy. The clonotype comes from a female donor in good health, enrolled as a control in a pregnancy study. The chain is built from TRBV6-1 and TRBJ2-7; TRBD2 matches at 14 bases. The CDR3 DNA sequence: TGTGCCAGCAGTGCCCGGACTAGCGGGGGGTACGAGCAGTACTTC. This encodes CASSARTSGGYEQYF.